This TCR beta chain comes out of a study of pediatric ulcerative colitis. Study-wide findings and caveats: Clonal expansions reduced rectal repertoire diversity in acute severe colitis. Two rectal CDR3 clonotypes occurred in all ulcerative colitis patients. Substantially fewer templates came from a couple of patients' blood samples.

The CDR3 length is 13 residues. Germline CDR1 and CDR2: LNHDA and SQIVND (reference sequence). The V and J ends lost 4 bases and 3 bases respectively, with 7 bases between them. TCRdb keeps only in-frame clones here, not all; method: immunoSEQ multiplex PCR. The sample records roughly 70,000 clones, 70% to 90% being singletons. For this clone: The target antigen is unknown.

The rearrangement joins TRBV19 to TRBJ2-1; no definite D call. The sample consisted of blood. The receptor was isolated from a boy between 5 and 17 years old with severe ulcerative colitis. CDR3 sequence: CASSRDVYNEQFF. The CDR3 coding sequence is TGTGCCAGTAGTAGGGATGTCTACAATGAGCAGTTCTTC.